Detailed here is one TCR beta chain. These data come from a study of control samples from healthy donors and cancer patients. The CDR3 loop spans 14 amino acids. V dropped 7 bases and J dropped 5; count of bases not matched to a gene: 6. Germline V gives CDR1 SEHNR, CDR2 FQNEAQ (reference sequence). Sequencing used immunoSEQ multiplex PCR; TCRdb keeps in-frame clones, though not all of them. The sample has tens of thousands of clones, approximately 95% seen once. This sequence joins TRBV7-9 and TRBJ2-5, with 11 bases identical to TRBD1. The specimen sequenced was blood. This TCR was recovered from a woman in her twenties or thirties in good health. DNA for the CDR3: TGTGCCAGCAACCTCGGGACAGGGGGGGAGACCCAGTACTTC. Protein product: CASNLGTGGETQYF. The complete variable domain, with remaining parts taken from reference TRBV7-9 and TRBJ2-5, reads DTGVSQNPRHKITKRGQNVTFRCDPISEHNRLYWYRQTLGQGPEFLTYFQNEAQLEKSRLLSDRFSAERPKGSFSTLEIQRTEQGDSAMYLCASNLGTGGETQYFGPGTRLLVL.